The T cell receptor beta chain described here comes from a study of read filtering for tumor transcriptome and immune sequencing. About the research overall: TCR-mapped reads were about 4.05 to 11 million with IR-seq versus roughly 80 to 1273 with RNA-seq. Study conclusions and caveats: Sorted CD138-negative bone marrow cells were not purified T cells. Compared with RNA-seq, IR-seq gave much higher clonotype depth and reliability. IR-seq and RNA-seq agreed better without single-read clonotypes.

This CDR3 contains 14 residues. The germline CDR1 and CDR2 sequences are MNHEY and SVGEGT. Trimming shortened V by 5 bases and J by 3 bases, and 13 bases separated the two germline ends. From approximately 400 ng of RNA, a library with molecular barcoded alpha/delta and beta/gamma adaptors was made. Each CDR3 protein gets one entry after TCRdb re-called the reads with MiXCR. In the table there are tens of thousands of distinct CDR3 sequences, about 13% of which are singletons. In its sample, this clonotype was seen many times. Its target is unknown. The source is a donor at least 40 years old with multiple myeloma. Sequenced input: a population of CD138-negative cells sorted from bone marrow. The rearrangement joins TRBV6-2 or TRBV6-3 to TRBJ1-1; D is unclear. The CDR3 coding sequence is TGTGCCAGCAGTGGTCTCCCCGGAGACACTGAAGCTTTCTTT. This translates into CASSGLPGDTEAFF.